Following are 29 T cell receptor beta chains from one sample sequenced in a study of shared clonotypes between healthy human individuals. TCRdb keeps only in-frame clones here, not all; method: immunoSEQ multiplex PCR. The repertoire holds hundreds of thousands of clones, with 92% as singletons. Naive CD8 cells lacked CD45RO, underwent positive selection for CCR7 and left out terminally differentiated effector memory CD45RA+ cells. Sequencing input: naive CD8+ T cells sorted from blood. The receptors originated from a man aged 30 to 39 in good health.

The chain couples TRBV5-1 to TRBJ1-1; 10 bases agree with TRBD1. Germline-derived CDR1 and CDR2 are SGHRS and YFSETQ. V was clipped by 6 bases and J by 0 bases; unmatched bases: 11. This CDR3 spans 17 amino acids. CDR3 loop: CASTSGDRGHLNTEAFF. The CDR3 bases are TGCGCCAGCACCTCAGGGGACAGGGGACACCTGAACACTGAAGCTTTCTTT.

A single count supports this clone. This chain connects TRBV29-1 to TRBJ2-1, with 7 bases that match TRBD2. V gave up 3 bases and J gave up 2 bases; unmatched junction bases: 4. Germline V gives CDR1 SQVTM, CDR2 ANQGSEA. There are 14 residues in the CDR3. CDR3 sequence reads: CSVEAGAPYNEQFF. The CDR3 DNA follows: TGCAGCGTTGAGGCGGGAGCCCCCTACAATGAGCAGTTCTTC.

Worth noting for this clone: The junction departs from germline at one end; a sequencing error may be responsible. V and J are TRBV18 and TRBJ2-1; D call uncertain. The CDR3 runs 12 residues. The germline CDR1 and CDR2 sequences are KGHSH and LQKENI. This CDR3 reads CASSRGYNKQFF. The CDR3 DNA reads TGTGCCAGCTCACGGGGATACAATAAGCAGTTCTTC.

Regarding this clone: This sample includes further DNA sequences coding for the same CDR3. The chain is built from TRBV5-1 and TRBJ2-1; D gene unclear. Trimming took off 7 bases at V and 4 bases at J, with 9 bases between the two ends. The length of the CDR3 is 12 residues. Per the germline V gene, CDR1 is SGHRS and CDR2 is YFSETQ. In DNA form, the CDR3 reads TGCGCCAGCCGCGCCGGGTACAATGAGCAGTTCTTC. It codes for CASRAGYNEQFF.

A note on this clone: Distinct nucleotide sequences in the sample also encode this CDR3. The J gene is TRBJ2-7, the V gene TRBV9; D is possibly TRBD1 (5 bases). This CDR3 is 14 amino acids long. Trimming took off 0 bases at V and 1 base at J, with 8 bases between the two ends. The germline gives CDR1 SGDLS, CDR2 YYNGEE. CDR3 bases: TGTGCCAGCAGCGTAGAGGGGTTGTCCTACGAGCAGTACTTC. It codes for CASSVEGLSYEQYF.

The V gene is TRBV19, the J gene TRBJ2-2; D might be TRBD1 (6 bases). V shed 4 bases and J shed 4 bases, with 13 bases lying between them. Germline lookup yields CDR1 LNHDA and CDR2 SQIVND (reference sequence). The CDR3 loop spans 15 amino acids. Here the CDR3 DNA reads TGTGCCAGTAGTACCCGGCCAGGGGTCACCGGGGAGCTGTTTTTT. This codes for CASSTRPGVTGELFF.

The DNA for the CDR3 is TGTGCCATCAGTGAGAAGCGGACAGATCTGCCGGGAACGGATCAGCCCCAGCATTTT. Encoded protein: CAISEKRTDLPGTDQPQHF. V gene TRBV10-3 combines with J gene TRBJ1-5; D is perhaps TRBD1 (6 bases). Trimming left V 2 bases short and J 5 bases short, with 25 bases between. Germline loops: CDR1 ENHRY, CDR2 SYGVKD. This CDR3 is 19 amino acids long.

The chain recombines TRBV7-9 with TRBJ2-5; 8 nucleotides align to TRBD1. This CDR3 has 17 residues. The J segment lost 5 bases and the V segment lost 4 bases, leaving 15 bases of the junction unmatched. Germline V gene data show CDR1 as SEHNR and CDR2 as FQNEAQ (reference sequence). CDR3 sequence: CASSSSQGRDRRETQYF. Here the CDR3 DNA reads TGTGCCAGCAGCTCGTCGCAGGGGCGGGACAGGCGGGAGACCCAGTACTTC.

The J gene is TRBJ2-7, the V gene TRBV7-9; D gene ambiguous. The CDR3 has 12 amino acids. From germline, CDR1 is SEHNR and CDR2 FQNEAQ (reference sequence). Trimming pared 4 bases from V and 7 bases from J, leaving 11 bases between. This chain's CDR3 is CASSSGRVEQYF. The CDR3, as DNA: TGTGCCAGCAGCTCCGGAAGGGTGGAGCAGTACTTC.

The chain employs TRBV10-2 and TRBJ2-7; 10 bases are a match to TRBD1. This CDR3 has 15 residues. V dropped 2 bases and J dropped 5; count of bases not matched to a gene: 6. Germline lookup yields CDR1 WSHSY and CDR2 SAAADI. CDR3 DNA sequence: TGCGCCAGCAGTGAGCCGGGACAGGGGCATGACGAGCAGTACTTC. Encoded protein: CASSEPGQGHDEQYF.

The V call is TRBV6-5, the J call TRBJ2-1, with D tentatively TRBD2 (6 bases). This CDR3 contains 12 residues. V was shortened by 2 bases and J by 8 bases, with 7 bases between the two germline ends. The germline V gene encodes CDR1 MNHEY and CDR2 SVGAGI. This CDR3 reads CASSYGEDEQFF. In DNA, the CDR3 is TGTGCCAGCAGTTACGGGGAGGATGAGCAGTTCTTC.

V and J are TRBV4-1 and TRBJ2-1, with a tentative D call TRBD1 (5 bases). The CDR3 sequence is 16 residues long. Germline CDR1 reads MGHRA; CDR2 reads YSYEKL. The V and J ends lost 0 bases and 2 bases respectively, with 11 bases between them. The CDR3 here is CASSQDPGSTYNEQFF. Written as DNA, the CDR3 is TGCGCCAGCAGCCAAGATCCAGGGTCAACCTACAATGAGCAGTTCTTC.

The V gene is TRBV11-2, the J gene TRBJ1-2; tentative D call: TRBD1 (6 bases). Deletions cut 6 bases from V and 3 bases from J, with 14 bases between. The germline V gene encodes CDR1 SGHAT and CDR2 FQNNGV. The CDR3 is made up of 14 amino acids. CDR3 DNA: TGTGCCAGCAGTCACTCCGGGACATACTATGGCTACACCTTC. Translating gives CASSHSGTYYGYTF. The full variable domain, completed using reference TRBV11-2 and TRBJ1-2, is EAGVAQSPRYKIIEKRQSVAFWCNPISGHATLYWYQQILGQGPKLLIQFQNNGVVDDSQLPKDRFSAERLKGVDSTLKIQPAKLEDSAVYLCASSHSGTYYGYTFGSGTRLTVV.

The chain is built from TRBV19 and TRBJ1-1; 8 bases fit TRBD1. CDR1 LNHDA and CDR2 SQIVND come from the germline V gene (reference sequence). V lost 6 bases, J lost 0 bases, and 15 bases stayed unmatched. The CDR3 totals 18 residues. The CDR3 sequence: CASSQTWDRSLVNTEAFF. CDR3 bases: TGTGCCAGTAGCCAAACCTGGGACAGGTCATTGGTGAACACTGAAGCTTTCTTT.

Notes on this clone: Other DNA sequences in the same sample also yield this CDR3. V and J are TRBV6-6 and TRBJ2-2, with unresolved D. The CDR3 length is 13 residues. Trimming removed 2 bases at V and 6 bases at J, with 7 bases between. CDR1 and CDR2 from the germline V gene are MNHNY and SVGAGI (reference sequence). The CDR3, as DNA: TGTGCCAGCAGTTACAGTGGGCCCGGGGAGCTGTTTTTT. Its protein is CASSYSGPGELFF.

The J gene is TRBJ2-7, the V gene TRBV29-1; D remains unclear. Germline CDR1 SQVTM, CDR2 ANQGSEA. Trimming cost V 3 bases and J 2 bases, with 11 bases left between them. The CDR3 covers 13 residues. The CDR3, as DNA: TGCAGCGTTGAGGGCCGTGGGGCCTACGAGCAGTACTTC. Translating it yields CSVEGRGAYEQYF.

A note on this clone: Other DNA sequences in this specimen translate into the identical CDR3. The V gene is TRBV28, the J gene TRBJ2-7; D gene unclear. The CDR3 is made up of 11 amino acids. Between the trimmed V and J ends, which lost 5 bases and 4 bases, there was a span of 6 bases. The germline V gene has CDR1 MDHEN and CDR2 SYDVKM. As DNA, the CDR3 is TGTGCCAGCAGTACGGGTTACGAGCAGTACTTC. This encodes CASSTGYEQYF.

The chain joins TRBV5-1 to TRBJ1-2; D unresolved. V was clipped by 0 bases and J by 6 bases, with 6 bases between them. The CDR3 runs to 12 residues. In germline, CDR1 is SGHRS, CDR2 YFSETQ. Here the CDR3 reads CASSLVDDGYTF. As DNA, the CDR3 is TGCGCCAGCAGCTTGGTCGATGATGGCTACACCTTC.

The genes are TRBV9 and TRBJ1-4, with D possibly TRBD1 on 6 matching bases. The CDR3 sequence is 15 residues long. The germline gives CDR1 SGDLS, CDR2 YYNGEE. The V and J ends lost 7 bases and 8 bases respectively, with 21 bases between them. This CDR3 reads CASGLTGTGLEKLFF. The CDR3 DNA follows: TGTGCCAGCGGACTTACAGGGACTGGTCTGGAAAAACTGTTTTTT.

The rearrangement uses TRBV27 and TRBJ2-1; TRBD2 matches 11 bases. The CDR3 is made up of 16 amino acids. J lost 6 bases, V lost 8 bases, and 12 bases had no gene match. CDR1 is MNHEY and CDR2 is SMNVEV in the germline V gene (reference sequence). The CDR3 region has the DNA TGTGCCAGCGGCCCCCTTAGCGGGAGGGCTGTCAATGAGCAGTTCTTC. Protein: CASGPLSGRAVNEQFF.

CDR3 protein: CASSPDHSYEQYF. CDR3 nucleotides: TGTGCCAGCAGCCCGGACCACTCCTACGAGCAGTACTTC. This chain uses TRBV5-4 with TRBJ2-7; D unresolved. Germline CDR1 and CDR2: SGHNT and YYREEE (reference sequence). The V end lost 4 bases, the J end lost 0 bases, and 8 bases lay between the germline ends. The CDR3 spans 13 residues.

The chain has TRBV28 and TRBJ2-1; 12 nucleotides line up with TRBD2. With 3 bases clipped from V and 10 bases from J, the junction kept 10 bases outside the gene matches. CDR1 is MDHEN and CDR2 is SYDVKM in the germline V gene. The CDR3 spans 16 residues. The DNA of the CDR3 is TGTGCCAGCAGTTTTCCGACTAGCGGGAGTGGGCCAGAGCAGTTCTTC. Translated, it gives CASSFPTSGSGPEQFF.

V and J are TRBV7-3 and TRBJ2-1; 11 bases agree with TRBD2. This CDR3 is 16 amino acids long. CDR1 SGHTA and CDR2 FQGTGA come from the germline V gene. With 1 base clipped from V and 8 bases from J, the junction kept 7 bases outside the gene matches. The chain's CDR3 is CASSLIAGGPKDEQFF. CDR3 nucleotides: TGTGCCAGCAGCTTAATAGCGGGAGGGCCCAAGGATGAGCAGTTCTTC.

This rearrangement joins TRBV2 to TRBJ2-7; D might be TRBD1 (6 bases). This CDR3 is 14 amino acids long. Deletions cut 5 bases from V and 2 bases from J, with 13 bases between. Germline V gene sequence: CDR1 SNHLY, CDR2 FYNNEI. CDR3 nucleotide sequence: TGTGCCAGCAGTCGCAAGACAGGACCCTACGAGCAGTACTTC. Translating gives CASSRKTGPYEQYF.

The J gene is TRBJ2-5, the V gene TRBV4-2, with 7 bases matching TRBD2. The length of the CDR3 is 17 residues. Trimming cost V 0 bases and J 1 base; bases outside gene matches: 8. CDR1 is LGHNA, CDR2 YNFKEQ, per germline. The CDR3 DNA is TGTGCCAGCAGCCAAGAGTGGGGCGGGAGTGGCCAAGAGACCCAGTACTTC. Protein product: CASSQEWGGSGQETQYF.

The chain uses TRBV5-1 and TRBJ1-1, with a weak D call TRBD1 (6 bases). In germline, CDR1 is SGHRS, CDR2 YFSETQ. Trimming took 4 bases from V and 5 from J, leaving 21 bases between them. The length of the CDR3 is 16 residues. CDR3 in DNA: TGCGCCAGCAGCCTGGGGCGGGGACAATTAATAACTGAAGCTTTCTTT. Its protein is CASSLGRGQLITEAFF.

The chain employs TRBV2 and TRBJ1-1, with D hard to call. CDR3 length equals 14 residues. Trimming pared 4 bases from V and 5 bases from J, leaving 14 bases between. Germline V lookup: CDR1 SNHLY, CDR2 FYNNEI. Here the CDR3 reads CASSAEGVWTEAFF. The CDR3 coding sequence is TGTGCCAGCAGTGCGGAGGGTGTTTGGACTGAAGCTTTCTTT. Variable domain in full (rest from reference TRBV2 and TRBJ1-1): EPEVTQTPSHQVTQMGQEVILRCVPISNHLYFYWYRQILGQKVEFLVSFYNNEISEKSEIFDDQFSVERPDGSNFTLKIRSTKLEDSAMYFCASSAEGVWTEAFFGQGTRLTVV.

The V and J genes are TRBV7-8 and TRBJ2-7, with 7 bases that match TRBD1. CDR1 is SGHVS and CDR2 is FQNEAQ in the germline V gene. The CDR3 consists of 16 residues. V was clipped by 5 bases and J by 4 bases; unmatched bases: 14. The CDR3 bases are TGTGCCAGCAGCCCGAGGACAGGCACCGGGTTGTACGAGCAGTACTTC. This encodes CASSPRTGTGLYEQYF.

The chain combines TRBV7-9 with TRBJ2-1; D is undetermined. The V and J ends lost 4 bases and 1 base respectively, with 20 bases between them. The CDR3 sequence is 18 residues long. Germline CDR1 is SEHNR and CDR2 is FQNEAQ (reference sequence). CDR3 protein: CASSSRLGAFPSYNEQFF. The CDR3 nucleotides read TGTGCCAGCAGCTCCAGATTAGGCGCCTTCCCGTCCTACAATGAGCAGTTCTTC. The whole variable domain, remainder taken from reference TRBV7-9 and TRBJ2-1, is DTGVSQNPRHKITKRGQNVTFRCDPISEHNRLYWYRQTLGQGPEFLTYFQNEAQLEKSRLLSDRFSAERPKGSFSTLEIQRTEQGDSAMYLCASSSRLGAFPSYNEQFFGPGTRLTVL.